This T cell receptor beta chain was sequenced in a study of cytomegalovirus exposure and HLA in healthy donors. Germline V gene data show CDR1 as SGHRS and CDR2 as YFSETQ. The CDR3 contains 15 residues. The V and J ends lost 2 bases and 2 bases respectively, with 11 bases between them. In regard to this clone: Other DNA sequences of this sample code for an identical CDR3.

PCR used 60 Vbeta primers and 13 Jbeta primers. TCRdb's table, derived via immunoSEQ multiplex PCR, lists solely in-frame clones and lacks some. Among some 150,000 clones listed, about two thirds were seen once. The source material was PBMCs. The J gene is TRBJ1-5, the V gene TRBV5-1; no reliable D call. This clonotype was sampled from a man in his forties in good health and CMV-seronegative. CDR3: CASSLGGRGNQPQHF. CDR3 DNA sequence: TGCGCCAGCAGCTTAGGAGGGAGAGGCAATCAGCCCCAGCATTTT.